These T cell receptor beta chains were read from a single sample in a study of PD-1 and CTLA-4 blockade in melanoma. The repertoire was sequenced with immunoSEQ multiplex PCR; TCRdb's copy has only in-frame clones and lacks some. The table includes fewer than 7,500 clones, 75% to 85% detected once. Sample: CD8+ T cells from peripheral blood, taken before anti-PD-1 treatment. The receptors derive from a human donor with melanoma. Each CDR3 is given with its conserved first and last residue. The order of the fields is J gene, V gene, CDR3 protein.

J: TRBJ2-2; V: TRBV11-2; CDR3: CASSPTGGYYTGELFF
J: TRBJ1-2; V: TRBV6-2/TRBV6-3; CDR3: CASSYHRGQGANYGYTF
J: TRBJ2-1; V: TRBV2; CDR3: CASSERLAPGNEQFF
J: TRBJ1-2; V: TRBV19; CDR3: CASRVGGGYTF
J: TRBJ2-7; V: TRBV7-9; CDR3: CASSSTSGVSYEQYF
J: TRBJ2-7; V: TRBV29-1; CDR3: CSVEDRRSSEQYF
J: TRBJ2-3; V: TRBV11-2; CDR3: CASSLNTDTQYF
J: TRBJ1-1; V: TRBV7-9; CDR3: CASSLAPDREAEAFF
J: TRBJ1-3; V: TRBV29-1; CDR3: CSATGFSGNTIYF
J: TRBJ2-3; V: TRBV12-3/TRBV12-4; CDR3: CASSPKADTQYF
J: TRBJ1-2; V: TRBV7-2; CDR3: CASSVGQLYTF
J: TRBJ1-1; V: TRBV2; CDR3: CASKGTPTEAFF
J: TRBJ1-1; V: TRBV6-6; CDR3: CASSAFWNTEAFF
J: TRBJ2-5; V: TRBV6-5; CDR3: CASRDSQETQYF
J: TRBJ2-7; V: TRBV12-3/TRBV12-4; CDR3: CASSPGNEQYF
J: TRBJ2-3; V: TRBV7-6; CDR3: CASSAFERESTDTQYF
J: TRBJ2-7; V: TRBV25-1; CDR3: CASSAPGTIIDYEQYF
J: TRBJ1-1; V: TRBV7-8; CDR3: CASSPLDGGNTEAFF
J: TRBJ2-2; V: TRBV6-5; CDR3: CASSPGDLHTGELFF
J: TRBJ2-3; V: TRBV7-6; CDR3: CASSFILSGSTDTQYF
J: TRBJ2-7; V: TRBV11-2; CDR3: CASSGLALYEQYF
J: TRBJ1-2; V: TRBV30; CDR3: CASYTGMAYGYTF
J: TRBJ2-1; V: TRBV27; CDR3: CASSLGGGGIVKFF
J: TRBJ1-2; V: TRBV5-6; CDR3: CASSNMGELGGYTF
J: TRBJ2-1; V: TRBV5-1; CDR3: CASRPREPAYNEQFF
J: TRBJ1-3; V: TRBV30; CDR3: CAWSDIKVSGNTIYF
J: TRBJ2-1; V: TRBV20-1; CDR3: CSASTTSSYNEQFF
J: TRBJ1-1; V: TRBV10-1; CDR3: CASSVNRGTEAFF
J: TRBJ2-6; V: TRBV6-5; CDR3: CASGPSGANVLTF